Below are 24 T cell receptor beta chains sequenced from a single sample in a study of cytomegalovirus exposure and HLA in healthy donors. A multiplex PCR was run with 60 Vbeta primers and 13 Jbeta primers. The data were produced by immunoSEQ multiplex PCR, yet TCRdb's version contains in-frame clones alone and is incomplete. The sample yields 50,000 or so clones, approximately 82% seen once. Material for sequencing was PBMCs. Receptors originate from a woman under 30 in good health and CMV-seronegative.

This clone has only one observation. The genes are TRBV13 and TRBJ2-7; 7 bases align to TRBD2. This CDR3 region has 17 residues. Germline CDR1 reads PRHDT; CDR2 reads FYEKMQ (reference sequence). The trim removed 5 bases at V and 0 bases at J, leaving 13 bases unmatched. In DNA, the CDR3 is TGTGCCAGCAGCCACCGGGAAGGGGAGGGAAGCTCCTACGAGCAGTACTTC. Translating it yields CASSHREGEGSSYEQYF.

This rearrangement joins TRBV5-6 to TRBJ2-3; 14 bases align to TRBD2. CDR1 and CDR2 (germline): SGHDT, YYEEEE. The V gene end was trimmed by 4 bases and the J gene end by 2 bases; junction bases not matched to a gene: 9. The CDR3 has 18 residues. The CDR3 protein is CASSVPGLAGDDTDTQYF. The CDR3 DNA sequence: TGTGCCAGCAGCGTACCGGGACTAGCGGGGGATGACACAGATACGCAGTATTTT.

The chain carries TRBV19 and TRBJ2-5; 7 positions match TRBD1. V was pared by 1 base and J by 4 bases, with 6 bases of the junction left unmatched. The CDR3 is 15 residues long. Germline V gives CDR1 LNHDA, CDR2 SQIVND (reference sequence). The CDR3 DNA follows: TGTGCCAGTAGTATAGCTGTGACAGGGCGAGAGACCCAGTACTTC. Translated: CASSIAVTGRETQYF.

The chain couples TRBV28 to TRBJ1-5; 8 bases are a match to TRBD1. V was pared by 5 bases and J by 7 bases, with 7 bases of the junction left unmatched. The CDR3 runs to 14 residues. Germline assignment: CDR1 MDHEN and CDR2 SYDVKM. In DNA form, the CDR3 reads TGTGCCAGCAGTCCGCGGACAGGGTTGCAGCCCCAGCATTTT. This gives the protein CASSPRTGLQPQHF. Full variable domain (remainder filled in from reference TRBV28 and TRBJ1-5): DVKVTQSSRYLVKRTGEKVFLECVQDMDHENMFWYRQDPGLGLRLIYFSYDVKMKEKGDIPEGYSVSREKKERFSLILESASTNQTSMYLCASSPRTGLQPQHFGDGTRLSIL.

V usage is TRBV5-4 and J usage is TRBJ2-5, with TRBD1 matching over 10 bases. The V segment lost 4 bases and the J segment 2 bases; nucleotides outside the gene matches: 8. Germline V CDR1 and CDR2: SGHNT, YYREEE (reference sequence). The CDR3 covers 16 residues. The CDR3 DNA reads as TGTGCCAGCAGCCCCTGGACAGGGGGAAGACAAGAGACCCAGTACTTC. Translated, it gives CASSPWTGGRQETQYF.

This sequence joins TRBV6-1 and TRBJ1-1; no firm D call. Germline CDR1 MNHNS, CDR2 SASEGT. V was trimmed by 1 base and J by 0 bases, leaving 12 bases between them. The CDR3 is made up of 16 amino acids. This CDR3 reads CASSEDRFGLNTEAFF. In DNA, the CDR3 is TGTGCCAGCAGTGAAGATCGGTTTGGGCTGAACACTGAAGCTTTCTTT.

This clone was seen a single time. The chain uses TRBV30 and TRBJ2-5; 8 bases fit TRBD2. The V gene end was trimmed by 1 base and the J gene end by 4 bases; junction bases not matched to a gene: 11. Germline CDR1 and CDR2: GTSNPN and SVGIG (reference sequence). This CDR3 is built from 16 residues. For the CDR3, the DNA is TGTGCCTGGAGTGCCCCACTAGCGGAGCGTCGAGAGACCCAGTACTTC. It specifies CAWSAPLAERRETQYF.

The V and J genes are TRBV2 and TRBJ2-3; 13 bases are a match to TRBD2. CDR3 size: 17 residues. In germline, CDR1 is SNHLY, CDR2 FYNNEI. Trimming cost V 7 bases and J 2 bases; bases outside gene matches: 9. The CDR3 loop is CASTLQGLAGATDTQYF. The CDR3 DNA sequence: TGTGCCAGCACCTTACAAGGACTAGCGGGAGCCACAGATACGCAGTATTTT. The full variable domain, in which reference TRBV2 and TRBJ2-3 provide the parts outside the CDR3, is EPEVTQTPSHQVTQMGQEVILRCVPISNHLYFYWYRQILGQKVEFLVSFYNNEISEKSEIFDDQFSVERPDGSNFTLKIRSTKLEDSAMYFCASTLQGLAGATDTQYFGPGTRLTVL.

The V gene is TRBV19, the J gene TRBJ2-3, with a tentative D call TRBD1 (5 bases). Trimming stripped 7 bases from V and 4 bases from J, with 18 bases between. The CDR3 has 15 residues. CDR1 and CDR2 from the germline V gene are LNHDA and SQIVND (reference sequence). The CDR3 nucleotides are TGTGCCAGTACCCCGAAAGGCAGGGCGGCAGATACGCAGTATTTT. Amino acids: CASTPKGRAADTQYF. The complete variable domain, with remaining parts taken from reference TRBV19 and TRBJ2-3, reads DGGITQSPKYLFRKEGQNVTLSCEQNLNHDAMYWYRQDPGQGLRLIYYSQIVNDFQKGDIAEGYSVSREKKESFPLTVTSAQKNPTAFYLCASTPKGRAADTQYFGPGTRLTVL.

The V gene is TRBV2, the J gene TRBJ2-3; 8 nucleotides line up with TRBD2. This CDR3 region has 16 residues. Per germline, CDR1 SNHLY and CDR2 FYNNEI. The J segment lost 1 base and the V segment lost 8 bases, leaving 11 bases of the junction unmatched. CDR3 region: CASGSGRAVGTDTQYF. The CDR3, as DNA: TGTGCCAGCGGGTCCGGGAGGGCGGTGGGCACAGATACGCAGTATTTT.

In this sample, this clone turned up once. V gene TRBV9 combines with J gene TRBJ1-4; 8 bases align to TRBD1. Losses at the gene ends were 2 bases for V and 3 bases for J; bases not matched to a gene: 9. CDR3 length: 17 amino acids. Germline loops: CDR1 SGDLS, CDR2 YYNGEE. CDR3 residues: CASSVYSDRVANEKLFF. DNA for the CDR3: TGTGCCAGCAGCGTTTATTCGGACAGGGTGGCTAATGAAAAACTGTTTTTT.

The gene calls are TRBV19 and TRBJ1-2; weak D call: TRBD1 (6 bases). V was clipped by 3 bases and J by 0 bases, with 11 bases between them. Germline CDR1 LNHDA, CDR2 SQIVND (reference sequence). CDR3 length: 15 residues. For the CDR3, the DNA is TGTGCCAGTAGTATGAGAGCAGGGGCTAACTATGGCTACACCTTC. Translation: CASSMRAGANYGYTF.

The chain is built from TRBV30 and TRBJ2-1; 9 bases agree with TRBD2. The CDR3 is made up of 15 amino acids. V shed 1 base, J shed 4 bases, and the junction held 5 bases outside the gene matches. Looked up from germline, CDR1 is GTSNPN and CDR2 is SVGIG (reference sequence). The CDR3, as DNA: TGTGCCTGGAGTGGAGCGGGAGGTGGATACAATGAGCAGTTCTTC. This codes for CAWSGAGGGYNEQFF.

This chain links TRBV27 with TRBJ1-5, with D maybe TRBD1 (5 bases). The germline gives CDR1 MNHEY, CDR2 SMNVEV (reference sequence). The V gene lost 3 bases and the J gene lost 0 bases, with 12 bases spanning the gap. This CDR3 comprises 16 residues. In DNA form, the CDR3 reads TGTGCCAGCAGTTTCATGAGGGACTATAGCAATCAGCCCCAGCATTTT. Its protein is CASSFMRDYSNQPQHF.

A few counts support this clone. The J gene is TRBJ1-4, the V gene TRBV27, with D unresolved. The V gene lost 2 bases and the J gene lost 7 bases, with 14 bases spanning the gap. The CDR3 consists of 15 residues. Per germline, CDR1 MNHEY and CDR2 SMNVEV (reference sequence). For the CDR3, the DNA is TGTGCCAGCAGTTTACTAGACCGCCTCGGTGAAAAACTGTTTTTT. Translation gives CASSLLDRLGEKLFF. The full variable domain, in which reference TRBV27 and TRBJ1-4 provide the parts outside the CDR3, is EAQVTQNPRYLITVTGKKLTVTCSQNMNHEYMSWYRQDPGLGLRQIYYSMNVEVTDKGDVPEGYKVSRKEKRNFPLILESPSPNQTSLYFCASSLLDRLGEKLFFGSGTQLSVL.

On this clone: The junction and the germline gene differ at one end; a read error may be behind it. The chain joins TRBV27 to TRBJ2-1; 8 bases fit TRBD2. Germline V gene lookup returns CDR1 MNHEY and CDR2 SMNVEV (reference sequence). The CDR3 runs 14 residues. The DNA of the CDR3 is TGTGCCAGCAGCCCAAAGACTAGCGCCAGACTATCGGTCTTC. It encodes CASSPKTSARLSVF.

The chain combines TRBV6-1 with TRBJ1-5; TRBD1 matches 10 bases. The CDR3 is 16 residues long. V lost 1 base, J lost 5 bases, and 5 bases stayed unmatched. CDR1 is MNHNS, CDR2 SASEGT, per germline. This CDR3 reads CASSEVGGQGDQPQHF. CDR3 DNA sequence: TGTGCCAGCAGTGAAGTTGGTGGACAGGGGGATCAGCCCCAGCATTTT.

V gene TRBV6-1 combines with J gene TRBJ2-1; 9 positions agree with TRBD2. V shed 6 bases and J 8 bases; nucleotides not matched to a gene: 8. Germline-derived CDR1 and CDR2 are MNHNS and SASEGT. The CDR3 length is 14 residues. The CDR3: CASRTAGGVDEQFF. CDR3 DNA sequence: TGTGCCAGCAGGACGGCGGGAGGGGTCGATGAGCAGTTCTTC.

The rearrangement joins TRBV28 to TRBJ2-4; D not certain. Germline values: CDR1 MDHEN, CDR2 SYDVKM. V lost 6 bases to trimming and J lost 6 bases, with 24 bases between them. This CDR3 is built from 17 residues. The CDR3 protein is CASRSSGVRARTNIQYF. CDR3 nucleotides: TGTGCCAGCAGGTCATCGGGTGTACGAGCTCGAACAAACATTCAGTACTTC.

This chain links TRBV6-5 with TRBJ1-1, with a weak D call TRBD1 (6 bases). Deletions cut 6 bases from V and 0 bases from J, with 8 bases between. This CDR3 contains 13 residues. Germline V CDR1 and CDR2: MNHEY, SVGAGI. The CDR3, as DNA: TGTGCCAGCAGCTCAGGGGTGAACACTGAAGCTTTCTTT. Translating gives CASSSGVNTEAFF.

The rearrangement joins TRBV4-1 to TRBJ1-5; D remains ambiguous. The CDR3 length is 13 residues. Germline CDR1 MGHRA, CDR2 YSYEKL. V was clipped by 3 bases and J by 5 bases, with 8 bases between them. CDR3 DNA sequence: TGCGCCAGCAGCCAGTCCGAGGATCAGCCCCAGCATTTT. As protein: CASSQSEDQPQHF.

V usage is TRBV5-4 and J usage is TRBJ2-3, with 8 nucleotides matching TRBD1. The CDR3 covers 15 residues. V was clipped by 5 bases and J by 4 bases; unmatched bases: 9. CDR1 and CDR2 (germline): SGHNT, YYREEE (reference sequence). In DNA form, the CDR3 reads TGTGCCAGCAGACCGCAGGGGGCTTTTCCAGATACGCAGTATTTT. It specifies CASRPQGAFPDTQYF.

This clone was seen only a few times. The chain links TRBV19 to TRBJ2-3; D is ambiguous. Per germline, CDR1 LNHDA and CDR2 SQIVND (reference sequence). V lost 4 bases, J lost 5 bases, and 10 bases lay in between. This CDR3 comprises 13 residues. CDR3 bases: TGTGCCAGTAGTACCCCCCCTCGAGATACGCAGTATTTT. Residues: CASSTPPRDTQYF.

The genes are TRBV2 and TRBJ2-5, with TRBD1 identical over 10 bases. V lost 6 bases and J lost 5; bases outside the gene matches: 9. This CDR3 has 15 amino acids. Germline V CDR1 and CDR2: SNHLY, FYNNEI. CDR3: CASSLEGQGWETQYF. The CDR3 DNA reads TGTGCCAGCAGCTTGGAGGGACAGGGGTGGGAGACCCAGTACTTC. The entire variable domain, with the rest obtained from reference TRBV2 and TRBJ2-5, is as follows: EPEVTQTPSHQVTQMGQEVILRCVPISNHLYFYWYRQILGQKVEFLVSFYNNEISEKSEIFDDQFSVERPDGSNFTLKIRSTKLEDSAMYFCASSLEGQGWETQYFGPGTRLLVL.